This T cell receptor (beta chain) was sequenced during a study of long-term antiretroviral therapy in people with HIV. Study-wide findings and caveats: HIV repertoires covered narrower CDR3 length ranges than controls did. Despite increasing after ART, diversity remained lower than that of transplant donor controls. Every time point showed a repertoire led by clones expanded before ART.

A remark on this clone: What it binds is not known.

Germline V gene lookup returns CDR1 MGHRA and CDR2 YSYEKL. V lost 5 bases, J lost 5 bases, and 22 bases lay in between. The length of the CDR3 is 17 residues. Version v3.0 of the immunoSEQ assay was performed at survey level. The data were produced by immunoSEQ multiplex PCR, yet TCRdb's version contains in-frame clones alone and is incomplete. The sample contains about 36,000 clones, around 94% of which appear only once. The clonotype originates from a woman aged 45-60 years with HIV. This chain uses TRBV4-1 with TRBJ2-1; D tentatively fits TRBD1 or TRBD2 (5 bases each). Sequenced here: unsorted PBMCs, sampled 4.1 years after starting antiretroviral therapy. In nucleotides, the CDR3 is TGCGCCAGCAGCTCCTACGAAGCTTCCGGGACCGACAATGAGCAGTTCTTC. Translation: CASSSYEASGTDNEQFF.